Included here is one T cell receptor (beta chain) sequence, with context. Its antigen remains unknown. This entry belongs to a study of blood T cells in healthy people across ages. The wider study: Per two T cells, template switching captured roughly one barcoded beta molecule. Notes on the study in general: Estimates of diversity drawn from one million T cells were considered underestimates.

V shed 6 bases, J shed 7 bases, and the junction held 1 base outside the gene matches. CDR3 length: 11 residues. Germline loops: CDR1 SNHLY, CDR2 FYNNEI. PCR was performed a second time for about 6 to 12 cycles using a sample-barcoded 5' primer and a J-beta primer mix. From each sample, at least 2.5 million paired-end reads containing CDR3 were obtained. One entry per CDR3 protein results from TCRdb running MiXCR on the 5' RACE reads. The sample has around 970,000 distinct CDR3 sequences, approximately 50% seen once. The sequence was obtained from a woman aged 60 to 75 in good health. The chain combines TRBV2 with TRBJ1-1; TRBD1 matches at 8 bases. Sequenced input: blood. The DNA of the CDR3 is TGTGCCAGCAGGGACAGGGTTGAAGCTTTCTTT. Protein: CASRDRVEAFF.